This TCR beta chain was captured in a study of T cells after yellow fever vaccination. Study conclusions and caveats: Peaking faster, on day 5 versus 15, the secondary response was nonetheless weaker. Researchers noted that a small share of clonotypes showed up in both CD4 and CD8 compartments.

A word on this clonotype: The antigen is unknown.

The CDR3 length is 13 residues. V shed 7 bases and J 9 bases; nucleotides not matched to a gene: 9. Making TCR cDNA involved 5'RACE template switching, which added UMIs and a universal primer site. TCRdb reanalysed the 5' RACE reads using MiXCR and keeps one entry per CDR3 protein. The sample has about 510,000 distinct CDR3 sequences; just over 20% are singletons. The source material was PBMCs, sampled about 21 days after the first yellow fever vaccination. The receptor comes from a man between 18 and 35 years old who received the YFV17D yellow fever vaccine. The chain is built from TRBV12-3 or TRBV12-4 and TRBJ2-1; 7 bases are a match to TRBD2. For the CDR3, the DNA is TGTGCCAGCACCCCTGGGGAGGGTTTTGAGCAGTTCTTC. This codes for CASTPGEGFEQFF.